The 24 T cell receptor beta chains below all came from one sample that was sequenced in a study of CD8 T cells in ankylosing spondylitis. From the 5' RACE reads, TCRdb called clonotypes with MiXCR, one entry per CDR3 protein. The sample lists some 250,000 distinct CDR3 sequences, about 24% occurring once. The sample was blood, either unsorted or a sorted T cell fraction (not recorded which). Receptors originate from a male donor with ankylosing spondylitis or in good health (not recorded which).

This clonotype was counted ten times or more. The chain couples TRBV7-2 to TRBJ2-3; unclear D gene. CDR1 and CDR2 from the germline V gene are SGHTA and FQGNSA. The CDR3 totals 15 residues. Trimming removed 1 base at V and 1 base at J, with 9 bases between. As DNA, the CDR3 is TGTGCCAGCAGCTTAGTGGGCGGTGGCACAGATACGCAGTATTTT. It is translated as CASSLVGGGTDTQYF. The complete variable domain, with remaining parts taken from reference TRBV7-2 and TRBJ2-3, reads GAGVSQSPSNKVTEKGKDVELRCDPISGHTALYWYRQSLGQGLEFLIYFQGNSAPDKSGLPSDRFSAERTGGSVSTLTIQRTQQEDSAVYLCASSLVGGGTDTQYFGPGTRLTVL.

At least ten counts were recorded for this clonotype. V and J are TRBV12-3 or TRBV12-4 and TRBJ2-1; unclear D gene. Trimming took 2 bases from V and 6 from J, leaving 11 bases between them. CDR3 length: 14 residues. CDR3 in DNA: TGTGCCAGCAGTTTATGGCCCTCTCCCAATGAGCAGTTCTTC. It yields the protein CASSLWPSPNEQFF.

This clonotype was observed many times. The genes are TRBV20-1 and TRBJ2-3, with a weak D call TRBD1 (5 bases). The CDR3 spans 12 residues. Trimming shortened V by 5 bases and J by 2 bases, and 8 bases separated the two germline ends. From germline, CDR1 is DFQATT and CDR2 SNEGSKA (reference sequence). The DNA of the CDR3 is TGCAGTGCTCGACAGCTCACAGATACGCAGTATTTT. Protein: CSARQLTDTQYF.

The genes are TRBV5-1 and TRBJ2-7; TRBD1 might be the D (7 bases). V lost 4 bases to trimming and J lost 3 bases, with 20 bases between them. This CDR3 region has 16 residues. Germline CDR1 reads SGHRS; CDR2 reads YFSETQ. The CDR3 DNA sequence: TGCGCCAGCAGCCCCCCTTTGTTGCGGGACAGCTACGAGCAGTACTTC. It specifies CASSPPLLRDSYEQYF.

The rearrangement uses TRBV3-1 and TRBJ1-2; D possibly corresponds to TRBD1 (5 bases). Germline CDR1 LGHDT, CDR2 YNNKEL (reference sequence). V lost 1 base and J lost 8, with 14 bases in between. The CDR3 extends over 14 amino acids. The DNA for the CDR3 is TGTGCCAGCAGCCAAGGGGGCCTCAGCCACGGCTACACCTTC. This codes for CASSQGGLSHGYTF.

This clonotype showed up many times. The chain uses TRBV2 and TRBJ2-7, with no clear D. V lost 4 bases to trimming and J lost 3 bases, with 10 bases between them. CDR3 length equals 13 residues. The germline V gene has CDR1 SNHLY and CDR2 FYNNEI. The CDR3 here is CASSGRINYEQYF. The CDR3 region has the DNA TGTGCCAGCAGTGGGCGAATTAACTACGAGCAGTACTTC.

This clonotype was recorded many times. The chain links TRBV20-1 to TRBJ2-7, with D perhaps TRBD2 (5 bases). The V gene's germline CDR1 is DFQATT and CDR2 SNEGSKA (reference sequence). The CDR3 extends over 12 amino acids. V was clipped by 4 bases and J by 3 bases, with 10 bases between them. The DNA of the CDR3 is TGCAGTGCTAAGGACTGGGACTACGAGCAGTACTTC. It is translated as CSAKDWDYEQYF.

This clonotype was seen repeatedly, ten times or more. The V call is TRBV7-9, the J call TRBJ1-6; D is unresolved. CDR1 and CDR2 from the germline V gene are SEHNR and FQNEAQ (reference sequence). This CDR3 comprises 15 residues. V gave up 2 bases and J gave up 7 bases, with 12 bases separating them. For the CDR3, the DNA is TGTGCCAGCAGCTTAACGGAGGGAGGGAATTCACCCCTCCACTTT. Its translation is CASSLTEGGNSPLHF.

This clonotype appeared once. The chain is built from TRBV11-3 and TRBJ2-5; D is possibly TRBD1 (5 bases). The CDR3 is 16 residues long. The germline CDR1 and CDR2 sequences are SGHNT and YENEEA. V gave up 1 base and J gave up 2 bases, with 14 bases separating them. The DNA for the CDR3 is TGTGCCAGCAGCTTAGGACAGAGTGCACGGCAAGAGACCCAGTACTTC. It is translated as CASSLGQSARQETQYF.

This clonotype has just a few counts. J is TRBJ2-1 and V is TRBV10-3, with a possible D match to TRBD2 (5 bases). Germline V gene lookup returns CDR1 ENHRY and CDR2 SYGVKD. CDR3 length equals 14 residues. Trimming shortened V by 2 bases and J by 8 bases, and 13 bases separated the two germline ends. The CDR3 is CAISEPLAFYEQFF. CDR3 DNA sequence: TGTGCCATCAGTGAGCCCCTAGCTTTCTATGAGCAGTTCTTC.

V is TRBV20-1 and J is TRBJ2-2; D gene uncertain. From germline, CDR1 is DFQATT and CDR2 SNEGSKA (reference sequence). This CDR3 has 15 amino acids. V was clipped by 1 base and J by 3 bases, with 12 bases between them. The CDR3 nucleotides read TGCAGTGCTAGAGTGGGGATTTTGGACACCGGGGAGCTGTTTTTT. Amino acid sequence: CSARVGILDTGELFF.

This clonotype has more than one count but fewer than ten. This chain connects TRBV20-1 to TRBJ2-5, with D hard to call. CDR1 is DFQATT and CDR2 is SNEGSKA in the germline V gene (reference sequence). This CDR3 has 11 residues. V dropped 3 bases and J dropped 3 bases, with 5 bases sitting between them. The CDR3 region has the DNA TGCAGTGCTAGTTTCGAAGAGACCCAGTACTTC. It codes for CSASFEETQYF.

V and J are TRBV5-5 and TRBJ2-5, with 10 nucleotides matching TRBD1. There are 15 residues in the CDR3. CDR1 is SGHKS and CDR2 is YYEKEE in the germline V gene (reference sequence). V dropped 1 base and J dropped 4; count of bases not matched to a gene: 4. Written as DNA, the CDR3 is TGTGCCAGCAGCTTGAGCGGACAGGGGGTAGAGACCCAGTACTTC. Encoded protein: CASSLSGQGVETQYF.

This clonotype was observed a few times. The chain recombines TRBV6-6 with TRBJ2-1; D is unclear. The CDR3 covers 12 residues. Trimming stripped 8 bases from V and 3 bases from J, with 8 bases between. Germline CDR1 MNHNY, CDR2 SVGAGI (reference sequence). Here the CDR3 DNA reads TGTGCCAGCGGTAGGGTCTACAATGAGCAGTTCTTC. Residues: CASGRVYNEQFF.

This clonotype showed up many times. CDR3 sequence reads: CSASSFNEQYF. In DNA, the CDR3 is TGCAGTGCTTCCTCGTTCAACGAGCAGTACTTC. V and J are TRBV20-1 and TRBJ2-7; D gene uncertain. CDR3 length: 11 amino acids. Looked up from germline, CDR1 is DFQATT and CDR2 is SNEGSKA (reference sequence). Deletions cut 5 bases from V and 5 bases from J, with 10 bases between.

This clonotype has only a few counts. The rearrangement uses TRBV10-3 and TRBJ2-5; tentatively, D is TRBD1 (5 bases). V was cut by 4 bases and J by 2 bases, with 5 bases left in between. CDR1 and CDR2 (germline): ENHRY, SYGVKD. The CDR3 covers 12 residues. The CDR3 protein is CAISGQQETQYF. CDR3 coding DNA: TGTGCCATCAGTGGACAGCAAGAGACCCAGTACTTC.

The genes are TRBV5-1 and TRBJ1-2; D might be TRBD1 (6 bases). Germline values: CDR1 SGHRS, CDR2 YFSETQ. Trimming pared 1 base from V and 7 bases from J, leaving 14 bases between. There are 14 residues in the CDR3. The CDR3 here is CASSLIQGGGGYTF. The DNA for the CDR3 is TGCGCCAGCAGCTTGATCCAAGGGGGTGGTGGCTACACCTTC.

This chain links TRBV2 with TRBJ2-7; 7 bases are a match to TRBD1. The CDR3 totals 14 residues. V was clipped by 8 bases and J by 2 bases; unmatched bases: 9. The germline V gene has CDR1 SNHLY and CDR2 FYNNEI. For the CDR3, the DNA is TGTGCCAGCTGCAGTACAGGGGTTACCTACGAGCAGTACTTC. Translated, it gives CASCSTGVTYEQYF.

V and J are TRBV6-5 and TRBJ1-4, with 7 bases fitting TRBD1. V lost 0 bases, J lost 9 bases, and 7 bases stayed unmatched. CDR1 is MNHEY, CDR2 SVGAGI, per germline. The CDR3 is made up of 15 amino acids. The CDR3 nucleotides are TGTGCCAGCAGTTACTCGTCGACAGGGCGCAAAAAACTGTTTTTT. It translates to CASSYSSTGRKKLFF.

This clonotype has ten or more counts. The rearrangement joins TRBV5-4 to TRBJ1-1, with 12 bases lining up with TRBD1. The germline V gene encodes CDR1 SGHNT and CDR2 YYREEE (reference sequence). Unmatched junction bases numbered 8, after V lost 4 bases and J lost 7 bases. The CDR3 extends over 15 amino acids. The CDR3 DNA reads as TGTGCCAGCAGCCCGGGACAGGGGGCGGAAGGTGAAGCTTTCTTT. This translates into CASSPGQGAEGEAFF.

This clonotype was seen a few times. The rearrangement joins TRBV20-1 to TRBJ2-2; TRBD1 or TRBD2 may be the D gene (5 bases each). CDR3 length: 13 residues. CDR1 is DFQATT and CDR2 is SNEGSKA in the germline V gene (reference sequence). V lost 3 bases, J lost 6 bases, and 11 bases lay in between. The CDR3 loop is CSARGPSSGELFF. CDR3 DNA sequence: TGCAGTGCTAGGGGACCTAGCTCCGGGGAGCTGTTTTTT.

The chain couples TRBV24-1 to TRBJ2-1, with 7 nucleotides matching TRBD2. The CDR3 is made up of 11 amino acids. After removal of 9 bases from V and 9 bases from J, the junction contained 4 bases not matched to a gene. Germline CDR1 reads KGHDR; CDR2 reads SFDVKD. The CDR3 here is CATLGGGEQFF. DNA of the CDR3: TGTGCCACCTTGGGGGGGGGTGAGCAGTTCTTC.

Here the CDR3 DNA reads TGCAGTGTACTGACAGGGAGCAATCAGCCCCAGCATTTT. This codes for CSVLTGSNQPQHF. The chain uses TRBV20-1 and TRBJ1-5, with 7 positions matching TRBD1. The CDR3 runs 13 residues. Germline CDR1 reads DFQATT; CDR2 reads SNEGSKA (reference sequence). Trimming took 7 bases from V and 1 from J; bases not matched to a gene: 4.

This clonotype came up a few times. This chain uses TRBV10-3 with TRBJ2-1; 8 nucleotides match TRBD2. The V gene end was trimmed by 6 bases and the J gene end by 3 bases; junction bases not matched to a gene: 4. CDR1 and CDR2 (germline): ENHRY, SYGVKD. CDR3 length equals 14 residues. The CDR3 DNA is TGTGCCATCAGAGGTAGCGGGGACTACAATGAGCAGTTCTTC. Translated: CAIRGSGDYNEQFF.